A single sample gave rise to the 7 T cell receptor beta chains below, sequenced in a study of post-analysis software for immune sequencing data. TCR beta cDNA libraries included unique molecular identifiers. TCRdb re-called the PCR reads through MiXCR, storing one row per CDR3 protein. The sample contains 150,000 to 200,000 distinct CDR3 sequences, 35% to 40% of which appear only once. The starting material was blood, obtained after autologous hematopoietic stem cell transplantation. Receptor source: a girl between 5 and 17 years old with multiple sclerosis.

This clonotype was counted many times. The chain uses TRBV6-4 and TRBJ2-3; D might be TRBD2 (6 bases). Germline lookup yields CDR1 MRHNA and CDR2 SNTAGT. The CDR3 length is 13 residues. Trimming removed 5 bases at V and 0 bases at J, with 6 bases between. CDR3 in amino acids: CASSSGSTDTQYF. Here the CDR3 DNA reads TGTGCCAGCAGTAGCGGGAGCACAGATACGCAGTATTTT.

This clonotype was seen only a few times. V is TRBV10-2 and J is TRBJ1-1, with D unresolved. This CDR3 has 15 residues. The V gene lost 7 bases and the J gene lost 3 bases, with 18 bases spanning the gap. Germline CDR1 reads WSHSY; CDR2 reads SAAADI. The CDR3 sequence: CASKDGRTGDTEAFF. The CDR3 nucleotides read TGCGCCAGCAAGGATGGTCGGACTGGGGACACTGAAGCTTTCTTT.

V usage is TRBV28 and J usage is TRBJ2-5; TRBD1 matches 7 bases. After removal of 5 bases from V and 1 base from J, the junction contained 7 bases not matched to a gene. The CDR3 covers 15 residues. Germline V gives CDR1 MDHEN, CDR2 SYDVKM. The CDR3 loop reads CASSPQQGSQETQYF. DNA of the CDR3: TGTGCCAGCAGTCCCCAACAGGGGTCCCAAGAGACCCAGTACTTC.

The chain joins TRBV10-2 to TRBJ2-7, with D unresolved. The CDR3 sequence is 15 residues long. The V end lost 2 bases, the J end lost 0 bases, and 11 bases lay between the germline ends. Germline V CDR1 and CDR2: WSHSY, SAAADI. CDR3 DNA sequence: TGCGCCAGCAGTGAGGGCTCCTCGGCCTCCTACGAGCAGTACTTC. Translated, it gives CASSEGSSASYEQYF.

This clonotype was detected a few times. This chain uses TRBV10-1 with TRBJ1-1; a weak D match, TRBD1 (5 bases). Trimming shortened V by 3 bases and J by 9 bases, and 11 bases separated the two germline ends. The CDR3 consists of 12 residues. Looked up from germline, CDR1 is WNHNN and CDR2 is SYGVQD (reference sequence). DNA of the CDR3: TGCGCCAGCAGTGAAGGCCAGGGAAAAGCTTTCTTT. Residues: CASSEGQGKAFF.

This clonotype showed up just a few times. The rearrangement links TRBV6-1 to TRBJ2-1; D uncertain. V lost 3 bases to trimming and J lost 1 base, with 10 bases between them. The CDR3 has 15 residues. From germline, CDR1 is MNHNS and CDR2 SASEGT. The CDR3 sequence is CASSEEFGSYNEQFF. CDR3 coding DNA: TGTGCCAGCAGTGAGGAGTTTGGATCCTACAATGAGCAGTTCTTC.

The rearrangement uses TRBV10-2 and TRBJ2-1; D perhaps matches TRBD2 (5 bases). The length of the CDR3 is 12 residues. V was cut by 3 bases and J by 15 bases, with 15 bases left in between. Germline V CDR1 and CDR2: WSHSY, SAAADI. CDR3 loop: CASSDTPGDAFF. In nucleotides, the CDR3 is TGCGCCAGCAGTGACACTCCCGGGGATGCGTTCTTC.